Listed below are T cell receptor beta chains from one sample, sequenced in a study of blood T cell repertoires in COVID-19. Profiled with immunoSEQ multiplex PCR; TCRdb holds only in-frame clones, not every one. The sample comprises some 260,000 clones, roughly 86% of which are singletons, and around 0.7% rests with the top ten. The specimen sequenced was peripheral blood. These TCRs come from a human donor in a cohort sampled during active COVID-19. Both conserved end residues are trimmed from each CDR3. Fields, in order: clone size, J gene, V gene, CDR3 protein. Only some rows state a clone size, as once, few, many or a class for expanded clones.

clone_size: -
j_call: TRBJ2-1
v_call: TRBV19
cdr3_aa: ASSIRTSGMYNEQF

clone_size: -
j_call: TRBJ1-1
v_call: TRBV6-5
cdr3_aa: ASSWDRVSHTEAF

clone_size: -
j_call: TRBJ2-7
v_call: TRBV18
cdr3_aa: ASSPPASGASYEQY

clone_size: -
j_call: TRBJ2-3
v_call: TRBV24-1
cdr3_aa: ATSDEPRGPWEDTQY

clone_size: -
j_call: TRBJ2-6
v_call: TRBV7-9
cdr3_aa: ASSSLLQGFGGANVLT

clone_size: -
j_call: TRBJ2-7
v_call: TRBV7-9
cdr3_aa: ASSLHLSGQGYHEQY

clone_size: -
j_call: TRBJ1-5
v_call: TRBV29-1
cdr3_aa: SARRDNQPQH

clone_size: -
j_call: TRBJ2-7
v_call: TRBV13
cdr3_aa: ASSSRTSGYEQY

clone_size: few
j_call: TRBJ1-2
v_call: TRBV3-1/TRBV3-2
cdr3_aa: ASSQGAGNYGYT

clone_size: -
j_call: TRBJ2-7
v_call: TRBV11-2
cdr3_aa: ASGWDRATYEQY

clone_size: few
j_call: TRBJ1-2
v_call: TRBV9
cdr3_aa: ASSAKGQGYHGYT

clone_size: -
j_call: TRBJ2-1
v_call: TRBV9
cdr3_aa: ASSVGRGNEQF

clone_size: -
j_call: TRBJ2-2
v_call: TRBV10-3
cdr3_aa: AITGLAGGPQNTGELF